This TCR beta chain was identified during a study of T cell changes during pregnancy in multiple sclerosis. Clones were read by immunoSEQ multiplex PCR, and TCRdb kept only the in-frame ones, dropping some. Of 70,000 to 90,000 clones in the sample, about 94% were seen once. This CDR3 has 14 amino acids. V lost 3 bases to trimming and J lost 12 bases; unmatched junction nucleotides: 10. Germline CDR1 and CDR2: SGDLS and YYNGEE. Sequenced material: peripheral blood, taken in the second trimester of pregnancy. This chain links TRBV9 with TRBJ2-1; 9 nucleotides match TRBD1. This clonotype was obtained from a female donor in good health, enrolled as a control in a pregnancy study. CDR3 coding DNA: TGTGCCAGCAGCGCCCGGGACAGGGTGTACGGGCAGTTCTTC. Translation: CASSARDRVYGQFF. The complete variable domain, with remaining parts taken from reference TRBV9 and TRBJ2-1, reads DSGVTQTPKHLITATGQRVTLRCSPRSGDLSVYWYQQSLDQGLQFLIQYYNGEERAKGNILERFSAQQFPDLHSELNLSSLELGDSALYFCASSARDRVYGQFFGPGTRLTVL.